One and the same sample provided the 17 T cell receptor beta chains below, sequenced in a study of cytomegalovirus exposure and HLA in healthy donors. This PCR relied on a set of 60 Vbeta primers and 13 Jbeta primers. Some clones are missing from TCRdb's copy, which holds only in-frame ones; the method was immunoSEQ multiplex PCR. The sample shows some 120,000 clones, around three quarters of them seen only once. What was sequenced was PBMCs. Receptors were obtained from a female donor in good health and CMV-seronegative.

This chain joins TRBV7-9 and TRBJ2-2, with a weak D call TRBD2 (6 bases). CDR3 length equals 13 residues. V was trimmed by 2 bases and J by 7 bases, leaving 8 bases between them. Germline lookup yields CDR1 SEHNR and CDR2 FQNEAQ (reference sequence). The CDR3 protein is CASSLTGVGELFF. DNA for the CDR3: TGTGCCAGCAGCTTAACGGGAGTCGGGGAGCTGTTTTTT. Full variable domain (remainder filled in from reference TRBV7-9 and TRBJ2-2): DTGVSQNPRHKITKRGQNVTFRCDPISEHNRLYWYRQTLGQGPEFLTYFQNEAQLEKSRLLSDRFSAERPKGSFSTLEIQRTEQGDSAMYLCASSLTGVGELFFGEGSRLTVL.

This clone has a single count. The chain links TRBV6-1 to TRBJ2-7, with D tentatively TRBD2 (6 bases). V shed 7 bases and J shed 5 bases, with 18 bases lying between them. This CDR3 region has 14 residues. Germline V gene lookup returns CDR1 MNHNS and CDR2 SASEGT. The DNA of the CDR3 is TGTGCCAGCAAATACCTTGGCGGAGGGAACGAGCAGTACTTC. It yields the protein CASKYLGGGNEQYF.

In its sample, this clone was seen once. V is TRBV27 and J is TRBJ2-2; the match to TRBD2 covers 8 bases. Germline V CDR1 and CDR2: MNHEY, SMNVEV (reference sequence). V shed 5 bases, J shed 3 bases, and the junction held 11 bases outside the gene matches. The CDR3 is 17 amino acids. CDR3 protein: CASSSTRTSPYTGELFF. Here the CDR3 DNA reads TGTGCCAGCAGTAGCACACGGACTAGCCCTTACACCGGGGAGCTGTTTTTT.

This rearrangement joins TRBV27 to TRBJ2-6; D is unclear. Trimming stripped 3 bases from V and 2 bases from J, with 2 bases between. The germline V gene has CDR1 MNHEY and CDR2 SMNVEV (reference sequence). CDR3 length: 13 amino acids. The CDR3 reads CASSFTGANVLTF. CDR3 DNA: TGTGCCAGCAGTTTTACTGGGGCCAACGTCCTGACTTTC.

The chain is built from TRBV27 and TRBJ1-6, with TRBD1 as a possible D gene (6 bases). Germline CDR1 reads MNHEY; CDR2 reads SMNVEV (reference sequence). The CDR3 covers 14 residues. V shed 6 bases and J shed 9 bases, with 15 bases lying between them. CDR3 nucleotides: TGTGCCAGCAGCAGGGGTGGGAGCAGTTCACCCCTCCACTTT. Translation: CASSRGGSSSPLHF.

This chain connects TRBV2 to TRBJ1-4; D gene ambiguous. Germline CDR1 and CDR2: SNHLY and FYNNEI. Trimming pared 8 bases from V and 5 bases from J, leaving 15 bases between. This CDR3 has 14 amino acids. CDR3 residues: CASVLGGMNEKLFF. CDR3 nucleotide sequence: TGTGCCAGCGTATTAGGAGGAATGAATGAAAAACTGTTTTTT. Looking up the rest from reference TRBV2 and TRBJ1-4 gives the full variable domain: EPEVTQTPSHQVTQMGQEVILRCVPISNHLYFYWYRQILGQKVEFLVSFYNNEISEKSEIFDDQFSVERPDGSNFTLKIRSTKLEDSAMYFCASVLGGMNEKLFFGSGTQLSVL.

The gene calls are TRBV30 and TRBJ1-4, with D possibly TRBD1 on 6 matching bases. Germline CDR1 and CDR2: GTSNPN and SVGIG (reference sequence). The CDR3 has 13 residues. This CDR3 is CVATGTSNEKLFF. The DNA for the CDR3 is TGTGTCGCGACCGGGACAAGTAATGAAAAACTGTTTTTT.

This sequence joins TRBV4-2 and TRBJ1-1; D is perhaps TRBD1 (6 bases). Germline lookup yields CDR1 LGHNA and CDR2 YNFKEQ. The length of the CDR3 is 18 residues. V was pared by 0 bases and J by 1 base, with 18 bases between. CDR3 protein: CASSQDFGGAGGNTEAFF. CDR3 coding DNA: TGTGCCAGCAGCCAAGACTTTGGGGGGGCCGGGGGGAACACTGAAGCTTTCTTT.

The V call is TRBV6-1, the J call TRBJ2-7, with 7 bases fitting TRBD1. The CDR3 is 16 amino acids. The V gene's germline CDR1 is MNHNS and CDR2 SASEGT. Losses at the gene ends were 2 bases for V and 5 bases for J; bases not matched to a gene: 12. The CDR3 DNA sequence: TGTGCCAGCAGTGAACCACCTCGGGACAGTCCAGACGAGCAGTACTTC. Amino acids: CASSEPPRDSPDEQYF.

In nucleotides, the CDR3 is TGTGCCAGCAGGTACGACAGGGGATCTTCACCCCTCCACTTT. Its translation is CASRYDRGSSPLHF. This sequence joins TRBV6-1 and TRBJ1-6; TRBD1 agrees at 8 bases. The J segment lost 9 bases and the V segment lost 6 bases, leaving 7 bases of the junction unmatched. The germline V gene has CDR1 MNHNS and CDR2 SASEGT. The CDR3 runs to 14 residues.

The CDR3 region is CASSLRGGRAAQYF. The CDR3 bases are TGTGCCAGCAGCTTACGGGGCGGGAGGGCGGCGCAGTATTTT. This rearrangement joins TRBV7-2 to TRBJ2-3; 9 positions match TRBD2. Germline V CDR1 and CDR2: SGHTA, FQGNSA. This CDR3 contains 14 residues. V shed 2 bases, J shed 10 bases, and the junction held 7 bases outside the gene matches. The complete variable domain, with remaining parts taken from reference TRBV7-2 and TRBJ2-3, reads GAGVSQSPSNKVTEKGKDVELRCDPISGHTALYWYRQSLGQGLEFLIYFQGNSAPDKSGLPSDRFSAERTGGSVSTLTIQRTQQEDSAVYLCASSLRGGRAAQYFGPGTRLTVL.

The chain carries TRBV30 and TRBJ1-2, with TRBD1 matching over 7 bases. Germline V CDR1 and CDR2: GTSNPN, SVGIG (reference sequence). The V gene end was trimmed by 3 bases and the J gene end by 0 bases; junction bases not matched to a gene: 10. This CDR3 region has 16 residues. CDR3 residues: CAWSRRTGRTNYGYTF. The CDR3, as DNA: TGTGCCTGGAGCAGAAGGACAGGAAGAACTAACTATGGCTACACCTTC.

Worth noting for this clone: An end of the junction differs from the germline gene, which may be a read error. The same CDR3 can be traced to other DNA sequences in this sample. The chain combines TRBV7-6 with TRBJ2-7; TRBD2 might be the D (5 bases). This CDR3 spans 15 amino acids. From germline, CDR1 is SGHVS and CDR2 FNYEAQ. In nucleotides, the CDR3 is TGTGCCAGCAGCCTAGCCCTTTCATCTACCTACGAGCAGTACTTC. It specifies CASSLALSSTYEQYF. Complete variable domain (other parts from reference TRBV7-6 and TRBJ2-7): GAGVSQSPRYKVTKRGQDVALRCDPISGHVSLYWYRQALGQGPEFLTYFNYEAQQDKSGLPNDRFSAERPEGSISTLTIQRTEQRDSAMYRCASSLALSSTYEQYFGPGTRLTVT.

J is TRBJ2-7 and V is TRBV6-1; D unresolved. V was shortened by 4 bases and J by 2 bases, with 15 bases between the two germline ends. CDR1 is MNHNS, CDR2 SASEGT, per germline. This CDR3 region has 15 residues. DNA of the CDR3: TGTGCCAGCAGTGGCGGTCAGAGTTCCACCTACGAGCAGTACTTC. Amino acid sequence: CASSGGQSSTYEQYF.

This clone came up once. The genes are TRBV6-1 and TRBJ2-5, with TRBD1 matching over 9 bases. Trimming removed 7 bases from V and 3 bases from J; junction bases left unmatched: 9. This CDR3 is built from 15 residues. From germline, CDR1 is MNHNS and CDR2 SASEGT. CDR3 amino acids: CASKSLGTGKETQYF. As DNA, the CDR3 is TGTGCCAGCAAGTCTCTCGGGACAGGGAAAGAGACCCAGTACTTC.

This rearrangement joins TRBV5-8 to TRBJ2-7; 8 bases line up with TRBD1. Looked up from germline, CDR1 is SGHTS and CDR2 is YDEGEE. Trimming removed 4 bases from V and 0 bases from J; junction bases left unmatched: 3. The CDR3 is 14 residues long. The CDR3 protein is CASSRTGNSYEQYF. CDR3 sequence (DNA): TGTGCCAGCAGCCGGACAGGGAACTCCTACGAGCAGTACTTC.

The chain joins TRBV19 to TRBJ2-2; 15 positions agree with TRBD2. V gave up 7 bases and J gave up 4 bases; unmatched junction bases: 4. The CDR3 spans 16 residues. CDR1 is LNHDA and CDR2 is SQIVND in the germline V gene (reference sequence). The CDR3 loop is CASMGLAGGPTGELFF. The CDR3 coding sequence is TGTGCCAGTATGGGACTAGCGGGAGGACCCACCGGGGAGCTGTTTTTT.